These 32 T cell receptor beta chains were sequenced from one sample in a study of T cell responses to AZD1222 COVID-19 vaccine. This table comes from immunoSEQ multiplex PCR, and its TCRdb copy is limited to in-frame clones, with some not included. Of some 30,000 clones in the sample, 91% were seen once. The sample in question was peripheral blood, obtained on day 0 of AZD1222 vaccination. These receptors all stem from an adult in good health.

This clone has just a few counts. This chain connects TRBV19 to TRBJ1-5; no reliable D call. Trimming removed 2 bases from V and 0 bases from J, with 11 bases in between. CDR3 size: 16 residues. Per germline, CDR1 LNHDA and CDR2 SQIVND (reference sequence). Here the CDR3 DNA reads TGTGCCAGTAGTATAAGGCGGGATTATAGCAATCAGCCCCAGCATTTT. It is translated as CASSIRRDYSNQPQHF. Together with reference TRBV19 and TRBJ1-5, the CDR3 gives the full variable domain: DGGITQSPKYLFRKEGQNVTLSCEQNLNHDAMYWYRQDPGQGLRLIYYSQIVNDFQKGDIAEGYSVSREKKESFPLTVTSAQKNPTAFYLCASSIRRDYSNQPQHFGDGTRLSIL.

The chain is built from TRBV4-3 and TRBJ1-3; D gene uncertain. Looked up from germline, CDR1 is LGHNA and CDR2 is YSLEER. The CDR3 has 14 amino acids. Between the trimmed V and J ends, which lost 0 bases and 3 bases, there was a span of 6 bases. The CDR3 loop reads CASSQDGIGNTIYF. The CDR3 DNA is TGCGCCAGCAGCCAAGATGGGATTGGAAACACCATATATTTT.

This chain joins TRBV10-1 and TRBJ1-1, with TRBD1 matching 8 bases. Trimming took 0 bases from V and 6 from J; bases not matched to a gene: 9. The CDR3 length is 16 residues. The germline V gene encodes CDR1 WNHNN and CDR2 SYGVQD (reference sequence). The CDR3 region has the DNA TGCGCCAGCAGTGAGTCTGCAGCAGGGGGCACAGCTGAAGCTTTCTTT. Encoded protein: CASSESAAGGTAEAFF.

The V gene is TRBV7-2, the J gene TRBJ2-2; TRBD2 aligns across 8 bases. The V gene end was trimmed by 8 bases and the J gene end by 7 bases; junction bases not matched to a gene: 6. Germline CDR1 and CDR2: SGHTA and FQGNSA. The CDR3 runs to 13 residues. The CDR3 DNA reads as TGTGCCAGCGGGCGGGGGGATATCGGGGAGCTGTTTTTT. Protein product: CASGRGDIGELFF.

This chain uses TRBV6-5 with TRBJ1-2; D gene ambiguous. This CDR3 comprises 16 residues. Germline assignment: CDR1 MNHEY and CDR2 SVGAGI. V was trimmed by 4 bases and J by 1 base, leaving 16 bases between them. Here the CDR3 DNA reads TGTGCCAGCAGTTCTATAGGAGCAGCCAATAACTATGGCTACACCTTC. Encoded protein: CASSSIGAANNYGYTF.

V usage is TRBV5-1 and J usage is TRBJ2-7; no clear D. CDR1 is SGHRS and CDR2 is YFSETQ in the germline V gene. V lost 3 bases and J lost 0, with 13 bases in between. The CDR3 sequence is 15 residues long. The CDR3 spells CASSSTRHPSYEQYF. The CDR3 DNA reads TGCGCCAGCAGCTCGACAAGACACCCCTCCTACGAGCAGTACTTC.

The chain is built from TRBV19 and TRBJ2-5; 11 nucleotides line up with TRBD2. Germline CDR1 is LNHDA and CDR2 is SQIVND (reference sequence). This CDR3 contains 16 residues. V lost 6 bases to trimming and J lost 5 bases; unmatched junction nucleotides: 11. CDR3 in amino acids: CASSTLSGGAGETQYF. The CDR3 nucleotides read TGTGCCAGTAGCACTCTTAGCGGGGGGGCCGGGGAGACCCAGTACTTC.

V and J are TRBV21-1 and TRBJ1-1; the table's D call, TRBD1, was not checked against the DNA. TRBV21-1 is a known pseudogene. The CDR3 covers 12 residues. Here the CDR3 reads CASSNTGFRAFF. For the CDR3, the DNA is TGTGCCAGCAGCAATACAGGGTTTAGAGCTTTCTTT.

This chain links TRBV29-1 with TRBJ2-7; D is ambiguous. This CDR3 has 11 residues. Germline V lookup: CDR1 SQVTM, CDR2 ANQGSEA. V lost 3 bases and J lost 1, with 4 bases in between. The CDR3 reads CSVEQSYEQYF. The CDR3 DNA is TGCAGCGTTGAGCAGTCCTACGAGCAGTACTTC.

In DNA, the CDR3 is TGTGCCAGCAGAACTGGCGGAGAACTCACAGATACGCAGTATTTT. This sequence encodes CASRTGGELTDTQYF. The chain combines TRBV7-2 with TRBJ2-3, with unresolved D. The CDR3 totals 15 residues. Germline CDR1 and CDR2: SGHTA and FQGNSA. Between the trimmed V and J ends, which lost 6 bases and 2 bases, there was a span of 15 bases.

This sequence joins TRBV12-3 or TRBV12-4 and TRBJ1-3; D is ambiguous. The CDR3 extends over 13 amino acids. The V end was cut by 5 bases, the J end by 4 bases, with 9 bases between. This CDR3 is CASSTDGGNTIYF. The CDR3 nucleotides read TGTGCCAGCAGTACGGACGGGGGAAACACCATATATTTT.

The chain uses TRBV19 and TRBJ1-5; possibly TRBD1 for D (5 bases). Germline loops: CDR1 LNHDA, CDR2 SQIVND (reference sequence). CDR3 length equals 15 residues. Trimming took off 7 bases at V and 2 bases at J, with 15 bases between the two ends. The CDR3 loop is CASTRGEVGNQPQHF. The CDR3 coding sequence is TGTGCCAGTACCCGAGGGGAAGTCGGCAATCAGCCCCAGCATTTT.

This clone was recorded once. The V call is TRBV3-1 (or the pseudogene TRBV3-2), the J call TRBJ1-4; D ambiguous. This CDR3 region has 13 residues. The V end lost 1 base, the J end lost 7 bases, and 7 bases lay between the germline ends. From germline, CDR1 is LGHDT and CDR2 YNNKEL (reference sequence). In DNA form, the CDR3 reads TGTGCCAGCAGCCAAGTTTTTCGTGAAAAACTGTTTTTT. Residues: CASSQVFREKLFF.

The chain is built from TRBV7-8 and TRBJ2-2; 9 bases map to TRBD1. Trimming cost V 4 bases and J 5 bases; bases outside gene matches: 11. Germline CDR1 and CDR2: SGHVS and FQNEAQ. This CDR3 has 17 amino acids. CDR3 loop: CASSSGRDRVKTGELFF. CDR3 DNA: TGTGCCAGCAGCTCTGGCCGGGACAGGGTAAAGACCGGGGAGCTGTTTTTT.

The rearrangement links TRBV5-1 to TRBJ2-5, with 11 bases identical to TRBD2. Germline CDR1 reads SGHRS; CDR2 reads YFSETQ. The trim removed 2 bases at V and 3 bases at J, leaving 21 bases unmatched. The CDR3 is 21 residues long. DNA of the CDR3: TGCGCCAGCAGCTTTTCCTTCGTAGCGGGGGGGCTTAATTATGCTGAAGAGACCCAGTACTTC. This sequence encodes CASSFSFVAGGLNYAEETQYF.

The chain is built from TRBV7-9 and TRBJ1-4; D may be TRBD1 (5 bases). The CDR3 sequence is 15 residues long. The V and J ends lost 5 bases and 4 bases respectively, with 14 bases between them. Germline CDR1 and CDR2: SEHNR and FQNEAQ (reference sequence). CDR3 region: CASSDTGGYNEKLFF. For the CDR3, the DNA is TGTGCCAGCAGCGACACCGGGGGGTATAATGAAAAACTGTTTTTT.

The chain recombines TRBV7-8 with TRBJ1-1; D not certain. The CDR3 covers 14 residues. Trimming left V 1 base short and J 4 bases short, with 10 bases between. Germline loops: CDR1 SGHVS, CDR2 FQNEAQ. The CDR3 coding sequence is TGTGCCAGCAGCTTAGGAGTTCAGCCCACTGAAGCTTTCTTT. Translated, it gives CASSLGVQPTEAFF.

V and J are TRBV3-1 (or the pseudogene TRBV3-2) and TRBJ1-1; 7 positions match TRBD1. V lost 4 bases and J lost 0; bases outside the gene matches: 8. The CDR3 runs to 16 residues. The germline gives CDR1 LGHDT, CDR2 YNNKEL (reference sequence). CDR3 DNA: TGTGCCAGCAGCCCACCCGGGACAGCCATGAACACTGAAGCTTTCTTT. Its protein product is CASSPPGTAMNTEAFF.

V and J are TRBV5-5 and TRBJ2-1; 11 nucleotides line up with TRBD2. The junction had 5 bases not matched to a gene; V was cut back by 0 bases and J by 6 bases. Per the germline V gene, CDR1 is SGHKS and CDR2 is YYEKEE (reference sequence). There are 16 residues in the CDR3. In DNA, the CDR3 is TGTGCCAGCAGCTTGGCCCCTAGCGGGGGGCCCAATGAGCAGTTCTTC. The encoded protein is CASSLAPSGGPNEQFF.

CDR3 nucleotide sequence: TGTGCCAGCAGCGTAGAACAGAGAGCTAGCACAGATACGCAGTATTTT. It yields the protein CASSVEQRASTDTQYF. This chain joins TRBV9 and TRBJ2-3; D is undetermined. The V and J ends lost 0 bases and 0 bases respectively, with 11 bases between them. The germline V gene has CDR1 SGDLS and CDR2 YYNGEE. The CDR3 sequence is 16 residues long.

This clone appeared a few times. V and J are TRBV19 and TRBJ1-2, with 8 bases matching TRBD1. The junction had 6 bases not matched to a gene; V was cut back by 3 bases and J by 3 bases. The germline V gene encodes CDR1 LNHDA and CDR2 SQIVND (reference sequence). This CDR3 is 15 amino acids long. The CDR3 nucleotides read TGTGCCAGTAGTATTTGGGGGACAGGCGACTATGGCTACACCTTC. Its translation: CASSIWGTGDYGYTF. Full variable domain (rest looked up from reference TRBV19 and TRBJ1-2): DGGITQSPKYLFRKEGQNVTLSCEQNLNHDAMYWYRQDPGQGLRLIYYSQIVNDFQKGDIAEGYSVSREKKESFPLTVTSAQKNPTAFYLCASSIWGTGDYGYTFGSGTRLTVV.

The rearrangement joins TRBV5-1 to TRBJ1-2; D perhaps matches TRBD1 (6 bases). The CDR3 has 13 amino acids. Trimming took off 3 bases at V and 8 bases at J, with 14 bases between the two ends. From germline, CDR1 is SGHRS and CDR2 YFSETQ. The CDR3 loop reads CASSSTPGEGYTF. The DNA of the CDR3 is TGCGCCAGCAGCTCGACCCCAGGGGAGGGCTACACCTTC.

The rearrangement joins TRBV7-7 to TRBJ2-1; 16 bases map to TRBD2. CDR1 is SSHAT and CDR2 is FNYEAQ in the germline V gene (reference sequence). V was pared by 5 bases and J by 12 bases, with 7 bases of the junction left unmatched. This CDR3 is 15 amino acids long. The CDR3 coding sequence is TGTGCCAGCAGCCCGGGACTAGCGGGGGGGCACGGGCAGTTCTTC. It translates to CASSPGLAGGHGQFF.

The rearrangement uses TRBV19 and TRBJ2-7, with D maybe TRBD1 (5 bases). Germline assignment: CDR1 LNHDA and CDR2 SQIVND (reference sequence). This CDR3 has 16 residues. V was trimmed by 4 bases and J by 3 bases, leaving 19 bases between them. For the CDR3, the DNA is TGTGCCAGTAGTACCAACCCAGTCAGACAGTTCTACGAGCAGTACTTC. It translates to CASSTNPVRQFYEQYF.

The chain couples TRBV7-9 to TRBJ1-2; perhaps TRBD1 as D (5 bases). Germline V gene data show CDR1 as SEHNR and CDR2 as FQNEAQ (reference sequence). The CDR3 loop spans 14 amino acids. Trimming left V 4 bases short and J 5 bases short, with 14 bases between. In nucleotides, the CDR3 is TGTGCCAGCAGCTCGGGGGACCCCCTTTATGGCTACACCTTC. As protein: CASSSGDPLYGYTF.

The chain recombines TRBV19 with TRBJ1-1; 8 bases agree with TRBD1. The CDR3 totals 13 residues. Germline V gene data show CDR1 as LNHDA and CDR2 as SQIVND (reference sequence). J gave up 11 bases and V 6 bases, and 11 bases lay outside the gene matches. CDR3 nucleotide sequence: TGTGCCAGTAGCAGACAGGGGCCAAATGAGGCTTTCTTT. Its translation: CASSRQGPNEAFF.

This clone was seen only once. The V and J genes are TRBV2 and TRBJ1-5; a possible D gene is TRBD1 (5 bases). This CDR3 region has 13 residues. In germline, CDR1 is SNHLY, CDR2 FYNNEI. Deletions cut 10 bases from V and 3 bases from J, with 13 bases between. This chain's CDR3 is CATQRDLNQPQHF. The CDR3 nucleotides read TGTGCCACCCAGAGGGACCTCAATCAGCCCCAGCATTTT.

This chain connects TRBV9 to TRBJ1-1; no definite D call. V lost 4 bases and J 1 base, leaving 14 bases between the germline ends. This CDR3 region has 15 residues. Germline V gene data show CDR1 as SGDLS and CDR2 as YYNGEE. The CDR3 DNA follows: TGTGCCAGCAGCAAATACGACACCCAGAACACTGAAGCTTTCTTT. This gives the protein CASSKYDTQNTEAFF.

The CDR3 loop is CASTPGSTNEKLFF. CDR3 DNA sequence: TGTGCCAGCACCCCAGGTTCAACTAATGAAAAACTGTTTTTT. The J gene is TRBJ1-4, the V gene TRBV21-1; the D call TRBD1 from the table was never checked on the DNA. TRBV21-1 is an annotated pseudogene. The CDR3 spans 14 residues.

The chain links TRBV9 to TRBJ1-1; 8 bases match TRBD1. The CDR3 consists of 14 residues. With V trimmed by 4 bases and J by 4 bases, 6 bases remained unmatched. Germline V lookup: CDR1 SGDLS, CDR2 YYNGEE. The CDR3 loop is CASSPTDRVTEAFF. CDR3 bases: TGTGCCAGCAGCCCAACGGACAGGGTCACTGAAGCTTTCTTT.

The chain combines TRBV7-2 with TRBJ2-1; D might be TRBD2 (7 bases). V was pared by 4 bases and J by 9 bases, with 19 bases between. The CDR3 contains 15 residues. In germline, CDR1 is SGHTA, CDR2 FQGNSA. This chain's CDR3 is CASSSQGGAFVEQFF. The CDR3 DNA follows: TGTGCCAGCAGCTCTCAAGGGGGGGCCTTCGTTGAGCAGTTCTTC.

The J gene is TRBJ2-1, the V gene TRBV3-1 (or the pseudogene TRBV3-2), with 9 bases matching TRBD1. V lost 8 bases, J lost 5 bases, and 7 bases stayed unmatched. The V gene's germline CDR1 is LGHDT and CDR2 YNNKEL (reference sequence). The CDR3 totals 14 residues. The CDR3 DNA follows: TGTGCCAGCCGGGGACAGGGCATCAACAATGAGCAGTTCTTC. This codes for CASRGQGINNEQFF.